The T cell receptor (beta chain) under discussion was sequenced for a study of shared T cell receptors in the human thymus. With 5 bases clipped from V and 4 bases from J, the junction kept 12 bases outside the gene matches. The CDR3 is 16 amino acids. Germline CDR1 reads MNHNY; CDR2 reads SVGAGI (reference sequence). The method was immunoSEQ multiplex PCR; TCRdb's version includes in-frame clones alone and lacks a portion of them. The data contain approximately 490,000 clones, 75% to 80% of them singletons. These data were also reused for a study on human thymus T cells. That work states: Thymic repertoires of unrelated individuals were reported in related research to overlap highly.

Sequenced input: thymocytes. The chain couples TRBV6-6 to TRBJ2-3; 7 bases align to TRBD1. The origin of this receptor is a boy under two years old with a congenital heart defect. Here the CDR3 DNA reads TGTGCCAGCAGTACCACAGGGGCGTTTTTGGCAGATACGCAGTATTTT. Translated, it gives CASSTTGAFLADTQYF.